This TCR beta chain was captured by sequencing in a study of T cell changes during pregnancy in multiple sclerosis. The germline CDR1 and CDR2 sequences are MNHEY and SMNVEV (reference sequence). The CDR3 length is 14 residues. The J segment lost 5 bases and the V segment lost 2 bases, leaving 5 bases of the junction unmatched. Sequenced by immunoSEQ multiplex PCR; TCRdb stores in-frame clones only, minus some. The table shows 50,000 to 65,000 clones, with around 96% occurring only once. The sample here was CD8+ T cells from peripheral blood mononuclear cells, taken after pregnancy. The rearrangement joins TRBV27 to TRBJ2-7; 8 bases line up with TRBD1. The source of this sequence is a female donor with multiple sclerosis, enrolled in a pregnancy study. The CDR3 nucleotides read TGTGCCAGCAGTTTAGTTCAGGGGGCGCACGAGCAGTACTTC. This codes for CASSLVQGAHEQYF.